Included here is one T cell receptor (beta chain) sequence, with context. Its matching antigen is unknown. The method was immunoSEQ multiplex PCR; TCRdb's version includes in-frame clones alone and lacks a portion of them. The data show roughly 770,000 clones, about 96% seen once. CDR3 size: 13 residues. CDR1 is SEHNR and CDR2 is FQNEAQ in the germline V gene (reference sequence). The germline V and J ends were trimmed by 6 bases and 3 bases, with 9 bases remaining between them. Naive CD8 cells, CD45RO-negative and positively selected for CCR7, excluded terminally differentiated effector memory CD45RA+ cells. These data are taken from a study of shared clonotypes between healthy human individuals. Study results and limitations: Larger estimated richness was generally recorded for naive subsets relative to memory subsets. Specimens sampled were limited to blood, with tissue repertoires likely differing.

The TCR sequence derives from a man under 40 in good health. Sequencing was carried out using naive CD8+ T cells sorted from blood. V is TRBV7-9 and J is TRBJ2-1, with TRBD1 as a possible D gene (6 bases). The CDR3 protein is CASSQGIYNEQFF. The DNA for the CDR3 is TGTGCCAGCAGTCAGGGGATCTACAATGAGCAGTTCTTC.